The clone carrying this T cell receptor beta chain came up once. Authors' analysis steps: Reference gene primer amplification in the assay estimated nucleated cell counts. Here immunoSEQ multiplex PCR was the method, and the copy in TCRdb shows in-frame clones only, minus some. That table supplies the V and J calls and clone size; D and trimming were determined from the DNA. The sample contains about 200,000 clones, roughly 80% of which appear only once. Germline trimming cut 3 bases from V and 9 bases from J; bases unmatched to any gene: 4. This CDR3 contains 13 residues. The germline V gene encodes CDR1 SGHDT and CDR2 YYEEEE. The data are from a study of blood T cell repertoires in COVID-19. Background on the study: Samples came from the United States, Italy and Spain, spanning acute and convalescent COVID-19. The cDNA or gDNA used as material had been derived from T cells, B-cell-depleted T cells, or PBMCs.

This receptor was identified in a man aged 55-75 years with acute or convalescent COVID-19. The chain carries TRBV5-6 and TRBJ2-1; 9 bases are shared with TRBD1. The sample consisted of peripheral blood. CDR3 protein: CASSWDRDGEQFF. The CDR3 DNA reads TGTGCCAGCAGCTGGGACAGGGACGGTGAGCAGTTCTTC.